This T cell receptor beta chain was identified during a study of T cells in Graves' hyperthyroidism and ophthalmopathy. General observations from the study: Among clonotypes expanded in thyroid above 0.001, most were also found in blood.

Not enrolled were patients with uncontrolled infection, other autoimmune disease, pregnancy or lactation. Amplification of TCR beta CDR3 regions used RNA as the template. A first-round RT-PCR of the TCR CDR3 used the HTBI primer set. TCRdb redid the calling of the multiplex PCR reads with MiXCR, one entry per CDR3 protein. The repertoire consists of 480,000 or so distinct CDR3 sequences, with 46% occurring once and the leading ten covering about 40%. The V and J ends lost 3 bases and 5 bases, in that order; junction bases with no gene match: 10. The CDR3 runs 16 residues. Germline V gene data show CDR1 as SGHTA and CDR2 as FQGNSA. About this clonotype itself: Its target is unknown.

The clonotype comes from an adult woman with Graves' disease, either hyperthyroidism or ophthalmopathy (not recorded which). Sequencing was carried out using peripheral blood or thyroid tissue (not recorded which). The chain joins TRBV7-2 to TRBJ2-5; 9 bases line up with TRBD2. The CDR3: CASSFSAGGAVETQYF. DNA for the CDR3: TGTGCCAGCAGCTTTTCAGCGGGGGGTGCCGTGGAGACCCAGTACTTC.